This entry lists 29 T cell receptor beta chains sequenced from one sample in a study of T cells in Graves' hyperthyroidism and ophthalmopathy. There were TCR beta CDR3 regions amplified from RNA transcripts. The TCR CDR3 was amplified in a first-round RT-PCR using the HTBI primer set. TCRdb fed the multiplex PCR reads into MiXCR, producing one record per CDR3 protein. Here the sample spans nearly 600,000 distinct CDR3 sequences, approximately 15% being singletons. The specimen sequenced was blood. These receptor sequences come from a woman between 18 and 30 years old with Graves' ophthalmopathy.

This clonotype was detected many times. V is TRBV5-1 and J is TRBJ1-4; a possible D gene is TRBD1 (5 bases). The CDR3 runs to 18 residues. The V end lost 0 bases, the J end lost 0 bases, and 15 bases lay between the germline ends. The germline V gene encodes CDR1 SGHRS and CDR2 YFSETQ. Here the CDR3 reads CASSLAQVNDPTNEKLFF. As DNA, the CDR3 is TGCGCCAGCAGCTTGGCACAGGTTAACGACCCAACTAATGAAAAACTGTTTTTT.

The chain joins TRBV7-9 to TRBJ2-7; weak D call: TRBD1 (5 bases). Per the germline V gene, CDR1 is SEHNR and CDR2 is FQNEAQ (reference sequence). Trimming stripped 1 base from V and 1 base from J, with 8 bases between. This CDR3 comprises 14 residues. CDR3 sequence reads: CASSLDPGSYEQYF. The CDR3 DNA sequence: TGTGCCAGCAGCTTAGACCCAGGGTCCTACGAGCAGTACTTC.

The genes are TRBV27 and TRBJ2-7; TRBD1 agrees at 9 bases. Unmatched junction bases numbered 8, after V lost 6 bases and J lost 2 bases. CDR1 MNHEY and CDR2 SMNVEV come from the germline V gene (reference sequence). CDR3 length: 15 residues. CDR3 nucleotides: TGTGCCAGCAGACGTCTCGGGACAGGGACCTACGAGCAGTACTTC. Its translation is CASRRLGTGTYEQYF.

Details on this clonotype: A read error is possible here, since a much larger clone lies one base away. The V call is TRBV12-3 or TRBV12-4, the J call TRBJ2-1; TRBD2 agrees at 10 bases. The DNA matches TRBJ2-7 better at its end, which makes the J call doubtful. CDR3 length equals 15 residues. The DNA of the CDR3 is TGTGCCAGCAGAACAGCGGGAGGGTCCTACAATGAGCAGTACTTC. Translating gives CASRTAGGSYNEQYF.

This clonotype was detected ten times or more. V gene TRBV19 combines with J gene TRBJ2-7; TRBD1 aligns across 7 bases. CDR1 LNHDA and CDR2 SQIVND come from the germline V gene (reference sequence). V was pared by 0 bases and J by 2 bases, with 4 bases of the junction left unmatched. The CDR3 has 15 amino acids. The CDR3 region is CASSIDVDRAYEQYF. For the CDR3, the DNA is TGTGCCAGTAGTATAGATGTCGACAGGGCCTACGAGCAGTACTTC.

V usage is TRBV2 and J usage is TRBJ2-3, with 14 bases matching TRBD2. The CDR3 totals 17 residues. Germline CDR1 and CDR2: SNHLY and FYNNEI. V shed 3 bases and J 5 bases; nucleotides not matched to a gene: 7. The CDR3 loop reads CASSELGLAGEGDTQYF. The CDR3 coding sequence is TGTGCCAGCAGTGAGCTGGGACTAGCGGGAGAAGGAGATACGCAGTATTTT.

This clonotype has only a few counts. V and J are TRBV3-1 and TRBJ2-2; 9 nucleotides line up with TRBD2. Germline V gene lookup returns CDR1 LGHDT and CDR2 YNNKEL (reference sequence). The CDR3 contains 20 residues. V dropped 2 bases and J dropped 1; count of bases not matched to a gene: 14. The CDR3 DNA reads as TGTGCCAGCAGCCAACTTCGGGCTAGCGGGACAAATAGGAACACCGGGGAGCTGTTTTTT. Amino acid sequence: CASSQLRASGTNRNTGELFF.

This clonotype has a count of ten or more. The CDR3 spells CASSEHGPGGETQYF. The CDR3 DNA sequence: TGTGCCAGCAGTGAACACGGGCCTGGGGGAGAGACCCAGTACTTC. The chain is built from TRBV2 and TRBJ2-5; either TRBD1 or TRBD2 may fit D (5 bases each). From germline, CDR1 is SNHLY and CDR2 FYNNEI. With 2 bases removed from V and 4 bases from J, the gap between germline ends came to 14 bases. CDR3 length: 15 amino acids.

This clonotype was observed at least ten times. The chain recombines TRBV2 with TRBJ2-3; 15 nucleotides align to TRBD2. V shed 4 bases, J shed 6 bases, and the junction held 17 bases outside the gene matches. Germline lookup yields CDR1 SNHLY and CDR2 FYNNEI. The CDR3 covers 20 residues. The chain's CDR3 is CASSAPGLAGGPWTGDTQYF. The CDR3 nucleotides read TGTGCCAGCAGTGCCCCCGGACTAGCGGGAGGGCCTTGGACGGGGGATACGCAGTATTTT.

In its sample, this clonotype was seen many times. This chain joins TRBV6-1 and TRBJ2-7, with 7 positions matching TRBD2. This CDR3 spans 14 amino acids. Trimming took 6 bases from V and 1 from J; bases not matched to a gene: 6. In germline, CDR1 is MNHNS, CDR2 SASEGT. This CDR3 is CASSPLGGSYEQYF. CDR3 DNA sequence: TGTGCCAGCAGCCCCCTCGGGGGGTCCTACGAGCAGTACTTC.

This clonotype was seen many times. This rearrangement joins TRBV7-9 to TRBJ2-2; D gene ambiguous. Germline V gene sequence: CDR1 SEHNR, CDR2 FQNEAQ (reference sequence). The CDR3 is 14 amino acids. The V and J ends lost 4 bases and 7 bases respectively, with 13 bases between them. CDR3 sequence reads: CASSSRNGIGELFF. The CDR3 nucleotides read TGTGCCAGCAGCTCAAGAAACGGAATCGGGGAGCTGTTTTTT.

CDR3 loop: CAISESDLSSYNEQFF. CDR3 sequence (DNA): TGTGCCATCAGTGAGTCTGACTTAAGCTCCTACAATGAGCAGTTCTTC. This sequence joins TRBV10-3 and TRBJ2-1; unclear D gene. V shed 0 bases and J shed 0 bases, with 9 bases lying between them. CDR1 is ENHRY, CDR2 SYGVKD, per germline. This CDR3 is 16 amino acids long.

Many counts were recorded for this clonotype. V and J are TRBV20-1 and TRBJ2-3; 7 positions match TRBD2. V shed 5 bases and J 4 bases; nucleotides not matched to a gene: 12. Germline-derived CDR1 and CDR2 are DFQATT and SNEGSKA (reference sequence). This CDR3 spans 15 amino acids. The CDR3 DNA reads TGCAGTGCTGGGGCGCGGGGGAGGGCTTCAGATACGCAGTATTTT. Translation: CSAGARGRASDTQYF.

This clonotype was detected a few times. The V and J genes are TRBV4-3 and TRBJ2-1; TRBD2 agrees at 7 bases. The length of the CDR3 is 15 residues. The germline V gene encodes CDR1 LGHNA and CDR2 YSLEER. The junction had 10 bases not matched to a gene; V was cut back by 5 bases and J by 6 bases. The CDR3 DNA is TGCGCCAGCAGCTCCCGTGGAGGGAGGGCCAATGAGCAGTTCTTC. Amino acids: CASSSRGGRANEQFF.

This clonotype was recorded a few times. Here the CDR3 DNA reads TGTGCCTGGAAGTTAGGTCAATCCGGGGAGCTGTTTTTT. Its translation is CAWKLGQSGELFF. The chain has TRBV30 and TRBJ2-2; the D is unclear. The CDR3 length is 13 residues. Germline V gene data show CDR1 as GTSNPN and CDR2 as SVGIG (reference sequence). V was pared by 4 bases and J by 6 bases, with 12 bases between.

This clonotype appeared many times. This chain links TRBV28 with TRBJ2-7; 9 bases align to TRBD1. V was clipped by 3 bases and J by 1 base; unmatched bases: 7. The CDR3 runs 16 residues. Germline V CDR1 and CDR2: MDHEN, SYDVKM. For the CDR3, the DNA is TGTGCCAGCAGTTTCGTGGGACAGGGCCTATCCTACGAGCAGTACTTC. It yields the protein CASSFVGQGLSYEQYF.

This clonotype was observed at least ten times. V and J are TRBV6-6 and TRBJ2-7, with 9 bases aligning to TRBD1. The J segment lost 4 bases and the V segment lost 0 bases, leaving 10 bases of the junction unmatched. Germline assignment: CDR1 MNHNY and CDR2 SVGAGI (reference sequence). The CDR3 has 17 amino acids. The CDR3 loop reads CASSYSGLGQGLYEQYF. In nucleotides, the CDR3 is TGTGCCAGCAGTTACTCCGGTCTAGGACAGGGGTTGTACGAGCAGTACTTC.

Ten or more counts support this clonotype. The genes are TRBV6-5 and TRBJ2-1; 12 bases match TRBD1. Germline assignment: CDR1 MNHEY and CDR2 SVGAGI. Trimming at V came to 0 bases and at J to 7 bases, leaving 4 bases not matched to a gene. The CDR3 spans 16 residues. The CDR3: CASSYSGTGGNNEQFF. CDR3 in DNA: TGTGCCAGCAGTTACTCGGGGACAGGGGGCAATAATGAGCAGTTCTTC.

This clonotype appeared many times. This chain uses TRBV7-9 with TRBJ1-2; 8 bases are shared with TRBD1. The CDR3 contains 14 residues. In germline, CDR1 is SEHNR, CDR2 FQNEAQ (reference sequence). Trimming at V came to 5 bases and at J to 4 bases, leaving 6 bases not matched to a gene. DNA of the CDR3: TGTGCCAGCAGCCTAGGGACAGGTCCCTATGGCTACACCTTC. Amino acids: CASSLGTGPYGYTF. The variable domain in full, with the rest retrieved from reference TRBV7-9 and TRBJ1-2, is DTGVSQNPRHKITKRGQNVTFRCDPISEHNRLYWYRQTLGQGPEFLTYFQNEAQLEKSRLLSDRFSAERPKGSFSTLEIQRTEQGDSAMYLCASSLGTGPYGYTFGSGTRLTVV.

Only a few counts were recorded for this clonotype. This chain joins TRBV20-1 and TRBJ2-2; possible D gene TRBD1, 7 bases. The CDR3 has 16 residues. Germline-derived CDR1 and CDR2 are DFQATT and SNEGSKA (reference sequence). The V end was cut by 6 bases, the J end by 5 bases, with 22 bases between. The CDR3: CSAKPYRGSGTGELFF. The CDR3 DNA reads as TGCAGTGCCAAACCGTACAGGGGAAGCGGGACCGGGGAGCTGTTTTTT.

This clonotype was found many times. The rearrangement uses TRBV6-5 and TRBJ2-5; D unclear. Germline V CDR1 and CDR2: MNHEY, SVGAGI. The CDR3 contains 15 residues. The V gene lost 0 bases and the J gene lost 2 bases, with 10 bases spanning the gap. Written as DNA, the CDR3 is TGTGCCAGCAGTTACTCGACGGTACAGCAAGAGACCCAGTACTTC. Its protein is CASSYSTVQQETQYF.

The chain has TRBV12-5 and TRBJ2-3; 10 bases line up with TRBD2. The germline gives CDR1 LGHNT, CDR2 FRNRAP. Germline trimming cut 0 bases from V and 13 bases from J; bases unmatched to any gene: 7. This CDR3 is 14 amino acids long. The CDR3 nucleotides are TGTGCTAGTGGTTTGGTCCCTAGCGGGAGAGCGGAGTATTTT. It specifies CASGLVPSGRAEYF.

The chain couples TRBV28 to TRBJ1-4; D is unclear. The CDR3 length is 14 residues. Deletions cut 3 bases from V and 4 bases from J, with 9 bases between. Germline CDR1 and CDR2: MDHEN and SYDVKM. The CDR3 loop reads CASSFGGNNEKLFF. The CDR3 DNA reads as TGTGCCAGCAGTTTCGGCGGGAATAATGAAAAACTGTTTTTT.

This clonotype was seen ten or more times. The chain couples TRBV28 to TRBJ1-4; D is undetermined. The CDR3 has 12 amino acids. The germline V and J ends were trimmed by 8 bases and 8 bases, with 12 bases remaining between them. Germline-derived CDR1 and CDR2 are MDHEN and SYDVKM. CDR3 nucleotides: TGTGCCAGCGCTATGTTGGGGGAAAAACTGTTTTTT. This translates into CASAMLGEKLFF. Using reference TRBV28 and TRBJ1-4 for the parts outside the CDR3, the full variable domain is DVKVTQSSRYLVKRTGEKVFLECVQDMDHENMFWYRQDPGLGLRLIYFSYDVKMKEKGDIPEGYSVSREKKERFSLILESASTNQTSMYLCASAMLGEKLFFGSGTQLSVL.

This clonotype was recorded many times. The gene calls are TRBV12-3 or TRBV12-4 and TRBJ2-7; D gene uncertain. V was trimmed by 6 bases and J by 4 bases, leaving 16 bases between them. The CDR3 extends over 14 amino acids. The CDR3, as DNA: TGTGCCAGCAGGTCCCCTTTCCCACCGTACGAGCAGTACTTC. Amino acid sequence: CASRSPFPPYEQYF.

This clonotype turned up a few times. The rearrangement links TRBV30 to TRBJ1-1, with 7 bases that match TRBD1. Germline V gives CDR1 GTSNPN, CDR2 SVGIG (reference sequence). The CDR3 contains 13 residues. V was clipped by 3 bases and J by 5 bases; unmatched bases: 6. DNA of the CDR3: TGTGCCTGGAGGTCGACAGGGCAGACTGAAGCTTTCTTT. Translated, it gives CAWRSTGQTEAFF.

V is TRBV14 and J is TRBJ2-7; a weak D match, TRBD2 (7 bases). This CDR3 region has 16 residues. Trimming left V 4 bases short and J 0 bases short, with 16 bases between. Germline CDR1 is SGHDN and CDR2 is FVKESK. CDR3 in DNA: TGTGCCAGCAGCCCTGAGGGAGGGGGACCCTCCTACGAGCAGTACTTC. This encodes CASSPEGGGPSYEQYF.

The rearrangement joins TRBV6-1 to TRBJ1-5, with D hard to call. The germline V gene encodes CDR1 MNHNS and CDR2 SASEGT. The CDR3 is 15 amino acids. V shed 6 bases and J shed 1 base, with 13 bases lying between them. In DNA form, the CDR3 reads TGTGCCAGCAGGTTGACCTTGGGGAGCAATCAGCCCCAGCATTTT. Amino acid sequence: CASRLTLGSNQPQHF.

This clonotype came up a few times. V and J are TRBV20-1 and TRBJ1-2; D ambiguous. Germline CDR1 and CDR2: DFQATT and SNEGSKA (reference sequence). The CDR3 covers 14 residues. Trimming cost V 2 bases and J 4 bases, with 14 bases left between them. The chain's CDR3 is CSARHPRDGYGYTF. The CDR3 DNA reads TGCAGTGCTAGACACCCGCGGGATGGCTATGGCTACACCTTC.